The sequence of this T cell receptor (beta chain) was determined in a study of shared clonotypes between healthy human individuals (dated by TCRdb to the early 2020s). For the wider study: The cohort comprised a couple of women and a few men aged 18 to 49 years. The study deeply sequenced blood TCR repertoires of about 5 healthy adults to estimate repertoire size and the extent of clonotype sharing between individuals. To increase sequencing depth and limit assay-specific biases, different laboratories used diverse techniques to prepare libraries and sequence TCR repertoires. Per donor, three plates each were used for CD4 naive and CD4 memory, two for CD8 naive, and one for CD8 memory. Per donor, leukapheresis produced somewhere between about 0.94 and 9 billion PBMCs. The paper's findings and limits, for the study overall: Across several donors, 5% to 6% of naive CD4, 3.5% of naive CD8, approximately 2.5% of memory CD4, and around 0.4% of memory CD8 clonotypes were shared. Larger estimated clonotype richness was generally found for naive subsets than for memory subsets. Incomplete sequencing was indicated by rarefaction of sorted-subset datasets, despite the large sequencing depth. Only blood was sampled, and tissue TCR repertoires likely differ from those in blood. The genetic and exposure-history diversity represented was limited by the small number of donors. Pairwise subsampling led to the expectation that sequencing depth would affect the degree of clonotype sharing among donors. Compared with non-shared clonotypes, the clonotypes found in all four sorted-subset donors had higher generation probabilities.

As concerns this clone: Its specific antigen is unknown. Base-call qualities are not available, and no considerably larger clone is one nucleotide away.

Using the deep immunoSEQ assay, TCR CDR3 regions were amplified from genomic DNA by multiplex PCR. Genomic DNA extracted from each cell subset was distributed evenly over all wells of several immunoSEQ 96-well plates, and each plate served as one replicate. For sorted subsets, about 210 ng of genomic DNA, equivalent to some 33,000 T cell genomes, went into each replicate PCR. Purified libraries were quantified with a Qubit 3.0 fluorometer, sized on a Bioanalyzer 2100, and re-quantified with the KAPA Library Quantification kit. Each immunoSEQ 96-well plate was sequenced on its own single-read 150-cycle Illumina NextSeq 550 flow cell. The study's own analysis went as follows. Because only junctional sequences without quality scores were contained in the immunoSEQ output, filtering matching that applied to full-length reads could not be performed. To assign V/J genes and CDR3, sequences were annotated using PyIR, a Python wrapper for IgBLAST v1.9, with IMGT germline references. Reads with weak V/J assignments (E-value above 1e-6), missing CDR3, stop codons, out-of-frame junctions, or ambiguous translated residues were removed. A V3J clonotype was defined by an identical inferred V gene, J gene, and CDR3 amino acid sequence. Percentage overlap between repertoires was computed as shared unique clonotypes divided by the size of the smaller repertoire. Richness of each repertoire was evaluated using RTK rarefaction, the Chao1 estimator, and Recon v2.1 estimates of unobserved clonotypes. Generation probabilities for all TCRbeta clonotypes obtained by the gDNA method from several donors were computed using OLGA. Entries here come from immuneACCESS through TCRdb and include only in-frame sequences with V and J called. Some clones fail to appear in such tables; in the studies checked, an unresolved V gene covers under half of the shortfall, and the cause of the remainder is unknown. Clonal size and the V and J genes are those of that table, whereas D and trimming came from the DNA. The sample yields around 700,000 clones; approximately 90% were counted once. The biggest ten clones account for approximately 24% of the sample.

CDR3 length: 17 amino acids, cysteine to phenylalanine. Only the CDR3 DNA stays, 51 bases, in frame from base 1. From a lookup of the germline V gene, CDR1 and CDR2 are MNHNS and SASEGT. V loses 4 bases of germline sequence and J loses 0 bases, and the interval between the two ends is 17 bases. CD8 naive samples were CD45RO-negative cells positively selected for CCR7, giving a CD45RA+CCR7+ population that excluded TemRA cells. The donors were healthy, HIV-negative adults with no recently reported acute infections or vaccinations. Every donor was a Caucasian adult residing in Nashville, Tennessee, USA. Blood was collected by leukapheresis, and PBMCs were isolated by Ficoll-Histopaque density gradient centrifugation and then cryopreserved in liquid nitrogen vapor phase. Analytical flow cytometry was used to check the purity and quantity of each magnetically sorted T cell population. Genomic DNA was isolated from each sorted fraction and quantified by UV absorbance on a Nanodrop 2000c.

The sequence links TRBV6-1 to TRBJ2-3, and perhaps TRBD1 as D gene, on 6 matching bases. Material for sequencing was naive CD8+ T cells sorted from blood. What the cell subset or site label conveys for this sample: CD45RA+CCR7+. The receptor was isolated from a man aged 25 to 40 in good health. The CDR3 loop reads CASSALKGVSSTDTQYF. The DNA is as follows: TGTGCCAGCAGTGCCTTGAAGGGGGTCTCTAGCACAGATACGCAGTATTTT.